This TCR beta chain was documented in a study of blood T cell repertoires in COVID-19. Study context: Sites in the United States, Italy and Spain provided acute and convalescent COVID-19 samples.

From germline, CDR1 is SGHVS and CDR2 FQNEAQ. Trimming removed 1 base from V and 5 bases from J, with 14 bases in between. CDR3 size: 15 residues. In the source study's methods: How many nucleated cells were present was estimated from reference gene primer amplification. Sequenced by immunoSEQ multiplex PCR; TCRdb stores in-frame clones only, minus some. That table gives V, J and clone size, and the DNA gave D and trimming. The sample comprises 220,000 or so clones, around 81% of which are singletons, and about 3% rests with the top ten. The receptor comes from a woman aged 25 to 45 who had recovered from COVID-19. Sequenced input: peripheral blood. This rearrangement joins TRBV7-8 to TRBJ2-5; D is undetermined. CDR3 nucleotide sequence: TGTGCCAGCAGCTTAGAATCGCCGAAGCCGGAGACCCAGTACTTC. Encoded protein: CASSLESPKPETQYF.